This TCR beta chain was recorded in a study of T cell responses to AZD1222 COVID-19 vaccine. Study observations and caveats: In a largely white British group with more females than males, clonal diversity was possibly underestimated. Baseline seropositives among AZD1222 recipients totaled only six or seven.

In the case of this clone: Its matching antigen is unknown.

The CDR3 consists of 14 residues. In germline, CDR1 is MNHNS, CDR2 SASEGT. Trimming shortened V by 3 bases and J by 11 bases, and 19 bases separated the two germline ends. TCRdb's copy holds only in-frame clones and misses some; the assay was immunoSEQ multiplex PCR. Here the sample spans around 120,000 clones, approximately 90% being singletons. Analysis merged second doses at about 4 or about 12 weeks. The chain uses TRBV6-1 and TRBJ1-1; weak D call: TRBD1 (5 bases). The starting material was peripheral blood, obtained 28 days after the second AZD1222 dose. The TCR sequence derives from an adult who received the AZD1222 COVID-19 vaccine. CDR3 amino acids: CASSEIGFTGEAFF. The DNA of the CDR3 is TGTGCCAGCAGTGAGATTGGGTTCACGGGGGAGGCTTTCTTT.